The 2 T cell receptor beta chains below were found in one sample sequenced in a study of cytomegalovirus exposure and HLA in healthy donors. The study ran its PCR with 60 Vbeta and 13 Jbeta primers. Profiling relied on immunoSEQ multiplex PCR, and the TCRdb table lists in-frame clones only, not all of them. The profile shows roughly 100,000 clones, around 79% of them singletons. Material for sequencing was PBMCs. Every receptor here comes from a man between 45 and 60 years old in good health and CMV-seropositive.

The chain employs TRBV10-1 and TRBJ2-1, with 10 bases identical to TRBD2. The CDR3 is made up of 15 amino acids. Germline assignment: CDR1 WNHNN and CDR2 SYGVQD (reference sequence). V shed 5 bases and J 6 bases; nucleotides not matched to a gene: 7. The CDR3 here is CASSPQVAGGNEQFF. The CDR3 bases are TGCGCCAGCAGTCCTCAAGTAGCGGGAGGCAATGAGCAGTTCTTC.

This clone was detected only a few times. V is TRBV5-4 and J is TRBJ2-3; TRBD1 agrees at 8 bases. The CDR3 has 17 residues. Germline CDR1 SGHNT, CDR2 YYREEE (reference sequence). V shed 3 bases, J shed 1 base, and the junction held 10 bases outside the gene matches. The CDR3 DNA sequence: TGTGCCAGCAGCTCGCCGACAGGGGAGTTCGGCACAGATACGCAGTATTTT. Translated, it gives CASSSPTGEFGTDTQYF. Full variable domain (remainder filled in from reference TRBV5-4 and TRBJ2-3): ETGVTQSPTHLIKTRGQQVTLRCSSQSGHNTVSWYQQALGQGPQFIFQYYREEENGRGNFPPRFSGLQFPNYSSELNVNALELDDSALYLCASSSPTGEFGTDTQYFGPGTRLTVL.